The 31 T cell receptor beta chains reported below all come from one sample, sequenced in a study of OX40 agonist ivuxolimab in advanced cancers. The repertoire was sequenced with immunoSEQ multiplex PCR; TCRdb's copy has only in-frame clones and lacks some. The profile covers 70,000 to 80,000 clones, with 87% appearing a single time and approximately 1.3% taken by the ten largest. Source: CD4+ or CD8+ T cells sorted from blood, taken in a trial of the OX40 agonist ivuxolimab. The receptors stem from an adult with an advanced solid tumor such as melanoma, head and neck, liver or kidney cancer.

The chain links TRBV21-1 to TRBJ2-3; whether TRBD2, the table's D call, matches the DNA was not checked. TRBV21-1 corresponds to a pseudogene. The CDR3 covers 10 residues. Here the CDR3 reads CSFGTDTQYF. CDR3 nucleotide sequence: TGTTCTTTTGGCACAGATACGCAGTATTTT.

V gene TRBV9 combines with J gene TRBJ1-1; D unresolved. Trimming took off 2 bases at V and 4 bases at J, with 12 bases between the two ends. The CDR3 totals 14 residues. Germline CDR1 reads SGDLS; CDR2 reads YYNGEE. The CDR3 sequence is CASSVGVGSTEAFF. For the CDR3, the DNA is TGTGCCAGCAGCGTTGGGGTAGGGTCCACTGAAGCTTTCTTT.

The rearrangement uses TRBV19 and TRBJ2-7; 9 bases align to TRBD1. CDR3 length: 13 residues. V lost 5 bases, J lost 3 bases, and 2 bases stayed unmatched. Germline CDR1 and CDR2: LNHDA and SQIVND (reference sequence). Here the CDR3 DNA reads TGTGCCAGTAGTTCGGACAGGGGCTACGAGCAGTACTTC. Residues: CASSSDRGYEQYF.

The CDR3: CASSLAGTLSGANVLTF. In DNA form, the CDR3 reads TGCGCCAGCAGCTTAGCCGGGACTTTAAGCGGGGCCAACGTCCTGACTTTC. This chain joins TRBV5-1 and TRBJ2-6; D may be TRBD2 (6 bases). Trimming removed 2 bases at V and 4 bases at J, with 16 bases between. Germline CDR1 is SGHRS and CDR2 is YFSETQ. This CDR3 comprises 17 residues.

The chain links TRBV19 to TRBJ2-7; no definite D call. The CDR3 totals 13 residues. Germline V lookup: CDR1 LNHDA, CDR2 SQIVND (reference sequence). V lost 5 bases and J 4 bases, leaving 12 bases between the germline ends. This CDR3 reads CASSRSTVYEQYF. CDR3 DNA sequence: TGTGCCAGTAGTCGATCGACCGTATACGAGCAGTACTTC. The whole variable domain, remainder taken from reference TRBV19 and TRBJ2-7, is DGGITQSPKYLFRKEGQNVTLSCEQNLNHDAMYWYRQDPGQGLRLIYYSQIVNDFQKGDIAEGYSVSREKKESFPLTVTSAQKNPTAFYLCASSRSTVYEQYFGPGTRLTVT.

The J gene is TRBJ2-5, the V gene TRBV2; perhaps TRBD1 as D (6 bases). The CDR3 contains 14 residues. V was pared by 5 bases and J by 2 bases, with 12 bases between. The germline CDR1 and CDR2 sequences are SNHLY and FYNNEI. CDR3 in amino acids: CASSSNRDQETQYF. The CDR3 nucleotides are TGTGCCAGCAGTTCTAACAGGGATCAAGAGACCCAGTACTTC.

The chain joins TRBV15 to TRBJ1-3; D uncertain. Trimming stripped 1 base from V and 2 bases from J, with 9 bases between. Per the germline V gene, CDR1 is LNHNV and CDR2 is YYDKDF (reference sequence). This CDR3 is 15 amino acids long. The DNA for the CDR3 is TGTGCCACCAGCAGAGGGCAGCGCGCTGGAAACACCATATATTTT. Encoded protein: CATSRGQRAGNTIYF.

This sequence joins TRBV11-3 and TRBJ2-6; possible D gene TRBD2, 5 bases. This CDR3 contains 15 residues. Trimming removed 3 bases at V and 2 bases at J, with 8 bases between. In germline, CDR1 is SGHNT, CDR2 YENEEA. Written as DNA, the CDR3 is TGTGCCAGCAGCTTTGAGGAGGCTGGGGCCAACGTCCTGACTTTC. Its translation: CASSFEEAGANVLTF.

This clone was found once. The chain combines TRBV19 with TRBJ2-2; D remains unclear. CDR3 length: 16 residues. Germline CDR1 reads LNHDA; CDR2 reads SQIVND (reference sequence). V was trimmed by 3 bases and J by 1 base, leaving 12 bases between them. In nucleotides, the CDR3 is TGTGCCAGTAGTATGGTGTCTACCAGGAACACCGGGGAGCTGTTTTTT. Translating gives CASSMVSTRNTGELFF.

V is TRBV28 and J is TRBJ1-4; possible D gene TRBD1, 5 bases. The germline CDR1 and CDR2 sequences are MDHEN and SYDVKM. This CDR3 spans 16 amino acids. The germline V and J ends were trimmed by 5 bases and 8 bases, with 21 bases remaining between them. The CDR3 protein is CASSTPGDLRGEKLFF. The CDR3 region has the DNA TGTGCCAGCAGTACACCTGGGGATCTTAGGGGCGAAAAACTGTTTTTT.

The rearrangement joins TRBV6-5 to TRBJ2-7; no clear D gene. Trimming removed 10 bases at V and 0 bases at J, with 19 bases between. The CDR3 is made up of 15 amino acids. Germline V gives CDR1 MNHEY, CDR2 SVGAGI. CDR3 sequence reads: CATKLTLGSSYEQYF. The CDR3 coding sequence is TGTGCCACCAAGCTAACCCTGGGCAGCTCCTACGAGCAGTACTTC.

The chain recombines TRBV29-1 with TRBJ1-4; D gene unclear. Germline loops: CDR1 SQVTM, CDR2 ANQGSEA. This CDR3 has 12 amino acids. The V and J ends lost 3 bases and 15 bases respectively, with 17 bases between them. The CDR3: CSVEGGGREVFF. The CDR3 DNA reads as TGCAGCGTTGAGGGTGGAGGCCGAGAAGTGTTTTTT.

The chain couples TRBV7-9 to TRBJ2-7; D not certain. Trimming cost V 2 bases and J 3 bases, with 5 bases left between them. Germline CDR1 is SEHNR and CDR2 is FQNEAQ (reference sequence). The CDR3 runs to 12 residues. The chain's CDR3 is CASSLISYEQYF. CDR3 nucleotides: TGTGCCAGCAGCTTAATCAGCTACGAGCAGTACTTC.

V gene TRBV30 combines with J gene TRBJ1-2; D gene ambiguous. Germline CDR1 GTSNPN, CDR2 SVGIG (reference sequence). The V end lost 2 bases, the J end lost 5 bases, and 12 bases lay between the germline ends. This CDR3 comprises 13 residues. CDR3 in amino acids: CAWSSGVNYGYTF. As DNA, the CDR3 is TGTGCCTGGAGTTCAGGTGTTAATTATGGCTACACCTTC.

This chain joins TRBV5-4 and TRBJ2-5; 7 nucleotides line up with TRBD1. This CDR3 has 14 residues. The junction had 6 bases not matched to a gene; V was cut back by 5 bases and J by 2 bases. CDR1 and CDR2 (germline): SGHNT, YYREEE (reference sequence). Written as DNA, the CDR3 is TGTGCCAGCAGGATCGGACAGGCTCAAGAGACCCAGTACTTC. It codes for CASRIGQAQETQYF.

The chain joins TRBV5-1 to TRBJ2-7, with TRBD2 matching over 9 bases. Germline trimming cut 0 bases from V and 5 bases from J; bases unmatched to any gene: 9. The CDR3 length is 16 residues. Germline CDR1 is SGHRS and CDR2 is YFSETQ. In DNA, the CDR3 is TGCGCCAGCAGCTTGGCCCTCGCTAGCGGGAATCACGAGCAGTACTTC. Protein sequence: CASSLALASGNHEQYF.

The chain employs TRBV6-1 and TRBJ1-1; D is unclear. This CDR3 region has 16 residues. V was shortened by 3 bases and J by 0 bases, with 14 bases between the two germline ends. Germline V CDR1 and CDR2: MNHNS, SASEGT. Here the CDR3 DNA reads TGTGCCAGCAGTGAGGTGGGGATCGGGGTGAACACTGAAGCTTTCTTT. Its protein is CASSEVGIGVNTEAFF.

The chain recombines TRBV5-1 with TRBJ2-1; TRBD2 aligns across 7 bases. This CDR3 is built from 17 residues. CDR1 and CDR2 from the germline V gene are SGHRS and YFSETQ. Trimming removed 0 bases from V and 5 bases from J; junction bases left unmatched: 11. CDR3: CASSLGSGTTLNNEQFF. The DNA of the CDR3 is TGCGCCAGCAGCTTGGGGTCCGGGACTACTTTGAACAATGAGCAGTTCTTC.

The chain is built from TRBV7-2 and TRBJ2-3; 15 bases line up with TRBD2. This CDR3 contains 17 residues. Germline lookup yields CDR1 SGHTA and CDR2 FQGNSA. With 5 bases clipped from V and 6 bases from J, the junction kept 9 bases outside the gene matches. CDR3 DNA sequence: TGTGCCAGCAGCCGCGGACTAGCGGGAGGGCCTGAGGATACGCAGTATTTT. Encoded protein: CASSRGLAGGPEDTQYF. The variable domain in full, with the rest retrieved from reference TRBV7-2 and TRBJ2-3, is GAGVSQSPSNKVTEKGKDVELRCDPISGHTALYWYRQSLGQGLEFLIYFQGNSAPDKSGLPSDRFSAERTGGSVSTLTIQRTQQEDSAVYLCASSRGLAGGPEDTQYFGPGTRLTVL.

The chain couples TRBV23-1 to TRBJ2-1; D gene ambiguous. TRBV23-1 is assigned to the ORF class and has an uncertain function. This CDR3 contains 13 residues. The ends were cut back, 2 bases at V and 2 bases at J, with 4 bases in the middle. CDR3: CASSQKTYNEQFF. The DNA of the CDR3 is TGCGCCAGCAGTCAAAAAACCTACAATGAGCAGTTCTTC.

This clone appeared once. Written as DNA, the CDR3 is TGCAGTGCTAGACAGGTCTACGAGCAGTACTTC. This encodes CSARQVYEQYF. This sequence joins TRBV20-1 and TRBJ2-7; D is ambiguous. Germline V CDR1 and CDR2: DFQATT, SNEGSKA (reference sequence). The CDR3 covers 11 residues. Trimming left V 2 bases short and J 3 bases short, with 5 bases between.

The chain carries TRBV9 and TRBJ2-1, with TRBD2 matching 14 bases. Germline CDR1 and CDR2: SGDLS and YYNGEE. V lost 2 bases and J lost 0; bases outside the gene matches: 16. CDR3 size: 22 residues. CDR3 in DNA: TGTGCCAGCAGCGTCACCATTGGGACTAGCGGGGGCCCATCGAGCTCCTACAATGAGCAGTTCTTC. The encoded protein is CASSVTIGTSGGPSSSYNEQFF.

This clone was seen a single time. The V call is TRBV5-4, the J call TRBJ2-1; D perhaps matches TRBD2 (5 bases). Trimming cost V 5 bases and J 2 bases, with 11 bases left between them. Per the germline V gene, CDR1 is SGHNT and CDR2 is YYREEE (reference sequence). The CDR3 totals 14 residues. CDR3 nucleotide sequence: TGTGCCAGCAGGTCAAGGGAGCCCTACAATGAGCAGTTCTTC. Translated, it gives CASRSREPYNEQFF.

The genes are TRBV6-6 and TRBJ2-2, with 7 bases that match TRBD2. V was clipped by 0 bases and J by 7 bases; unmatched bases: 2. The CDR3 totals 14 residues. The V gene's germline CDR1 is MNHNY and CDR2 SVGAGI (reference sequence). CDR3 region: CASSYSGGSGELFF. The CDR3 DNA reads as TGTGCCAGCAGTTACTCCGGCGGGAGCGGGGAGCTGTTTTTT.

The chain combines TRBV2 with TRBJ1-2; D is ambiguous. V dropped 4 bases and J dropped 8 bases, with 17 bases sitting between them. Looked up from germline, CDR1 is SNHLY and CDR2 is FYNNEI. The CDR3 totals 14 residues. CDR3 in amino acids: CASSGNTGAVGYTF. CDR3 coding DNA: TGTGCCAGCAGTGGGAATACGGGAGCGGTGGGCTACACCTTC. Filled out from reference TRBV2 and TRBJ1-2, the complete variable domain reads EPEVTQTPSHQVTQMGQEVILRCVPISNHLYFYWYRQILGQKVEFLVSFYNNEISEKSEIFDDQFSVERPDGSNFTLKIRSTKLEDSAMYFCASSGNTGAVGYTFGSGTRLTVV.

The CDR3 DNA reads TGTGCCAGCAAGGGTACGGGGCCGACACCCGAGCAGTACTTC. Translating it yields CASKGTGPTPEQYF. V usage is TRBV6-5 and J usage is TRBJ2-7; D may be TRBD1 or TRBD2 (5 bases each). V lost 7 bases, J lost 6 bases, and 19 bases lay in between. Germline CDR1 MNHEY, CDR2 SVGAGI. This CDR3 has 14 amino acids.

CDR3 in DNA: TGCGCCAGCAGCCCCGGACTAGCGGGACGAACTGAGCAGTTCTTC. Translated: CASSPGLAGRTEQFF. This chain links TRBV5-1 with TRBJ2-1, with TRBD2 identical over 12 bases. V was clipped by 4 bases and J by 9 bases; unmatched bases: 8. The CDR3 extends over 15 amino acids. The germline V gene encodes CDR1 SGHRS and CDR2 YFSETQ.

J is TRBJ1-1 and V is TRBV6-5, with TRBD1 as a possible D gene (6 bases). Between the trimmed V and J ends, which lost 6 bases and 5 bases, there was a span of 16 bases. Germline V CDR1 and CDR2: MNHEY, SVGAGI. The CDR3 spans 14 residues. The CDR3 sequence: CASSSWGGATEAFF. CDR3 nucleotide sequence: TGTGCCAGCAGCTCCTGGGGGGGCGCGACTGAAGCTTTCTTT.

This chain uses TRBV15 with TRBJ2-1, with D tentatively TRBD2 (5 bases). The CDR3 loop spans 12 amino acids. V was trimmed by 4 bases and J by 9 bases, leaving 10 bases between them. Germline V gene data show CDR1 as LNHNV and CDR2 as YYDKDF (reference sequence). The CDR3 sequence: CATSKGVGEQFF. The CDR3 DNA follows: TGTGCCACCAGCAAGGGAGTTGGTGAGCAGTTCTTC.

The rearrangement joins TRBV7-3 to TRBJ1-1; unclear D gene. The CDR3 is 13 amino acids. Germline loops: CDR1 SGHTA, CDR2 FQGTGA. Deletions cut 2 bases from V and 1 base from J, with 5 bases between. The CDR3 region has the DNA TGTGCCAGCAGCTTAGCCGAGAACACTGAAGCTTTCTTT. Translating it yields CASSLAENTEAFF.

V gene TRBV19 combines with J gene TRBJ1-3; 7 nucleotides agree with TRBD1. Germline V gives CDR1 LNHDA, CDR2 SQIVND (reference sequence). The length of the CDR3 is 16 residues. Trimming took 3 bases from V and 4 from J; bases not matched to a gene: 9. DNA for the CDR3: TGTGCCAGTAGTATCGGCGACAGGGCAGGCGGAAACACCATATATTTT. Translated: CASSIGDRAGGNTIYF.